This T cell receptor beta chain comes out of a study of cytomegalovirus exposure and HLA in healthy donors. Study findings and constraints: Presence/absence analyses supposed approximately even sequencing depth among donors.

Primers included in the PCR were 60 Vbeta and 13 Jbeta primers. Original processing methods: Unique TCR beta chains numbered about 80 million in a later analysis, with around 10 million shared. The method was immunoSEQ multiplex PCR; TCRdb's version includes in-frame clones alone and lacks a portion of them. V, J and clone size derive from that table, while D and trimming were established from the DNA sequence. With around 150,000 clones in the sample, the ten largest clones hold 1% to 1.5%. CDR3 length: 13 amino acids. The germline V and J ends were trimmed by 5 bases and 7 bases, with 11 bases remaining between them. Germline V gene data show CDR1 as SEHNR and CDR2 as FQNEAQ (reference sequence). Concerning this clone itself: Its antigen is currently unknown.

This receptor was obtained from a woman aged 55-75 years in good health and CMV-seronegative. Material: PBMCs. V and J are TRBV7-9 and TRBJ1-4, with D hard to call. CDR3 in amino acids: CASSPQAGEKLFF. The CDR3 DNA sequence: TGTGCCAGCAGCCCCCAGGCCGGTGAAAAACTGTTTTTT.